This TCR beta chain was documented in a study of OX40 agonist ivuxolimab in advanced cancers. Study information: Six ivuxolimab dose levels, 0.01 to 10 mg/kg, were given intravenously every 2 weeks.

CDR1 and CDR2 (germline): MNHEY, SMNVEV (reference sequence). V was cut by 2 bases and J by 0 bases, with 8 bases left in between. The CDR3 is 15 amino acids. TCRdb's table, derived via immunoSEQ multiplex PCR, lists solely in-frame clones and lacks some. The sample lists about 89,000 clones, roughly 84% seen once, with about 0.31% in the top ten. Autoimmune disease history or systemic immunosuppression barred patients. Baseline was the first blood sampling point, followed by cycle 4 day 1 and cycle 7 day 1. The sequencing here drew on CD4+ or CD8+ T cells sorted from blood, taken in a trial of the OX40 agonist ivuxolimab. The sequence was obtained from an adult with an advanced solid tumor such as melanoma, head and neck, liver or kidney cancer. J is TRBJ1-3 and V is TRBV27, with TRBD1 as a possible D gene (6 bases). The CDR3 spells CASSLTGHSGNTIYF. As DNA, the CDR3 is TGTGCCAGCAGTTTAACAGGGCACTCTGGAAACACCATATATTTT.